Each of the 29 T cell receptor beta chains below was sequenced from the same sample in a study of control samples from healthy donors and cancer patients. The repertoire was sequenced with immunoSEQ multiplex PCR; TCRdb's copy has only in-frame clones and lacks some. The sample yields some 150,000 clones, less than 95% seen once. Sequenced sample: PBMCs. The receptors stem from a man between 60 and 75 years old with colorectal cancer.

The chain couples TRBV3-1 (or the pseudogene TRBV3-2) to TRBJ2-7; maybe TRBD1 (6 bases). Trimming took off 3 bases at V and 6 bases at J, with 18 bases between the two ends. The CDR3 runs 15 residues. Germline CDR1 is LGHDT and CDR2 is YNNKEL (reference sequence). The CDR3 protein is CASSQVTGSAAEQYF. CDR3 bases: TGTGCCAGCAGCCAGGTAACAGGGTCGGCGGCCGAGCAGTACTTC.

The CDR3 coding sequence is TGTGCCACCAGCAGAGATCGTAGTCGCGGTAAGACCGGGAATGAGCAGTTCTTC. Protein: CATSRDRSRGKTGNEQFF. V gene TRBV15 combines with J gene TRBJ2-1, with D unresolved. Trimming shortened V by 0 bases and J by 7 bases, and 22 bases separated the two germline ends. Germline assignment: CDR1 LNHNV and CDR2 YYDKDF (reference sequence). The CDR3 has 18 residues. Full variable domain (missing parts from reference TRBV15 and TRBJ2-1): DAMVIQNPRYQVTQFGKPVTLSCSQTLNHNVMYWYQQKSSQAPKLLFHYYDKDFNNEADTPDNFQSRRPNTSFCFLDIRSPGLGDTAMYLCATSRDRSRGKTGNEQFFGPGTRLTVL.

The chain is built from TRBV11-2 and TRBJ2-7; 9 positions match TRBD1. The CDR3 extends over 13 amino acids. With 5 bases clipped from V and 4 bases from J, the junction kept 3 bases outside the gene matches. Germline CDR1 reads SGHAT; CDR2 reads FQNNGV. CDR3 loop: CASSKDRGYEQYF. The CDR3 region has the DNA TGTGCCAGCAGCAAGGACAGGGGATACGAGCAGTACTTC.

The chain employs TRBV6-2 or TRBV6-3 and TRBJ2-5; D call uncertain. CDR3 size: 12 residues. V lost 4 bases to trimming and J lost 4 bases, with 7 bases between them. Per germline, CDR1 MNHEY and CDR2 SVGEGT. The CDR3, as DNA: TGTGCCAGCAGTTTAGCTCGAGAGACCCAGTACTTC. It encodes CASSLARETQYF.

Only one count was recorded for this clone. The chain carries TRBV21-1 and TRBJ1-6. TRBV21-1 is recorded as a pseudogene. The CDR3 extends over 14 amino acids. The CDR3 loop reads CASTGEPYNSPLHF. The CDR3 DNA is TGTGCCAGCACCGGGGAACCCTATAATTCACCCCTCCACTTT.

The V gene is TRBV27, the J gene TRBJ2-1; no definite D call. Germline V gene lookup returns CDR1 MNHEY and CDR2 SMNVEV (reference sequence). Trimming left V 2 bases short and J 6 bases short, with 2 bases between. This CDR3 has 11 residues. The CDR3 sequence: CASSLGNEQFF. The CDR3 DNA reads TGTGCCAGCAGTTTAGGCAATGAGCAGTTCTTC.

This chain uses TRBV7-8 with TRBJ1-2; tentative D call: TRBD1 (5 bases). V was clipped by 5 bases and J by 4 bases, with 17 bases between them. The germline V gene encodes CDR1 SGHVS and CDR2 FQNEAQ. The CDR3 is 15 amino acids. CDR3 sequence: CASSRLIGHAYGYTF. The CDR3 DNA follows: TGTGCCAGCAGCCGGCTCATAGGACATGCCTATGGCTACACCTTC.

The chain combines TRBV6-6 with TRBJ2-1; tentative D call: TRBD1 (6 bases). This CDR3 has 14 residues. Germline CDR1 is MNHNY and CDR2 is SVGAGI (reference sequence). Deletions cut 10 bases from V and 7 bases from J, with 20 bases between. The CDR3 nucleotides read TGTGCCACCTACCGGAGTTCAGGGACAAATGAGCAGTTCTTC. It encodes CATYRSSGTNEQFF.

The rearrangement uses TRBV28 and TRBJ2-7; 7 nucleotides match TRBD2. The CDR3 is made up of 12 amino acids. The trim removed 3 bases at V and 6 bases at J, leaving 2 bases unmatched. In germline, CDR1 is MDHEN, CDR2 SYDVKM. Written as DNA, the CDR3 is TGTGCCAGCAGTTTCCCGGGAGGCGAGCAGTACTTC. Translated, it gives CASSFPGGEQYF.

This chain connects TRBV3-1 (or the pseudogene TRBV3-2) to TRBJ2-1; weak D call: TRBD1 (6 bases). Trimming stripped 3 bases from V and 4 bases from J, with 22 bases between. CDR1 is LGHDT, CDR2 YNNKEL, per germline (reference sequence). This CDR3 contains 18 residues. As DNA, the CDR3 is TGTGCCAGCAGCCACAAGCCGGGTTTAGGGGGAGCATACAATGAGCAGTTCTTC. Translation: CASSHKPGLGGAYNEQFF.

The chain has TRBV19 and TRBJ1-1; D is undetermined. V was clipped by 3 bases and J by 8 bases, with 16 bases between them. Germline CDR1 reads LNHDA; CDR2 reads SQIVND (reference sequence). This CDR3 has 14 residues. The CDR3 coding sequence is TGTGCCAGTAGTATCCCCAGCAGGACTGTGGAAGCTTTCTTT. Protein product: CASSIPSRTVEAFF. The full variable domain, its missing parts supplied by reference TRBV19 and TRBJ1-1, is DGGITQSPKYLFRKEGQNVTLSCEQNLNHDAMYWYRQDPGQGLRLIYYSQIVNDFQKGDIAEGYSVSREKKESFPLTVTSAQKNPTAFYLCASSIPSRTVEAFFGQGTRLTVV.

V and J are TRBV6-5 and TRBJ2-7, with 11 bases matching TRBD1. This CDR3 has 15 residues. J was trimmed by 5 bases and V by 5 bases; bases with no gene match: 8. Germline CDR1 is MNHEY and CDR2 is SVGAGI. CDR3 sequence reads: CASSLPGQGVDEQYF. The CDR3 DNA reads as TGTGCCAGCAGTCTTCCGGGACAGGGGGTCGACGAGCAGTACTTC.

This chain connects TRBV4-3 to TRBJ2-2; D might be TRBD1 or TRBD2, each matching 5 bases. The CDR3 has 14 residues. Trimming took off 1 base at V and 4 bases at J, with 7 bases between the two ends. Germline V gives CDR1 LGHNA, CDR2 YSLEER. CDR3: CASSQAGPTGELFF. As DNA, the CDR3 is TGCGCCAGCAGCCAAGCGGGACCCACCGGGGAGCTGTTTTTT.

V is TRBV3-1 (or the pseudogene TRBV3-2) and J is TRBJ1-5; 7 bases fit TRBD1. The CDR3 contains 14 residues. V shed 3 bases, J shed 6 bases, and the junction held 5 bases outside the gene matches. Germline-derived CDR1 and CDR2 are LGHDT and YNNKEL (reference sequence). The CDR3 reads CASSQTGISQPQHF. Written as DNA, the CDR3 is TGTGCCAGCAGCCAGACAGGGATAAGTCAGCCCCAGCATTTT.

V is TRBV6-2 or TRBV6-3 and J is TRBJ2-5; D uncertain. The ends were cut back, 0 bases at V and 1 base at J, with 9 bases in the middle. The CDR3 is 15 residues long. Germline assignment: CDR1 MNHEY and CDR2 SVGEGT. The CDR3 sequence: CASSYSRQIQETQYF. Written as DNA, the CDR3 is TGTGCCAGCAGTTACTCCCGGCAGATCCAAGAGACCCAGTACTTC.

The genes are TRBV5-4 and TRBJ1-2; D gene unclear. Germline CDR1 and CDR2: SGHNT and YYREEE (reference sequence). The V gene lost 6 bases and the J gene lost 1 base, with 7 bases spanning the gap. CDR3 size: 12 residues. The CDR3, as DNA: TGTGCCAGCAAGAGGGATAACTATGGCTACACCTTC. Translation: CASKRDNYGYTF.

CDR3 sequence reads: CASSRKTGANVLTF. CDR3 DNA sequence: TGTGCCAGCAGCCGCAAAACTGGGGCCAACGTCCTGACTTTC. V usage is TRBV3-1 (or the pseudogene TRBV3-2) and J usage is TRBJ2-6; D is undetermined. Trimming stripped 4 bases from V and 2 bases from J, with 6 bases between. The CDR3 is 14 amino acids. CDR1 and CDR2 (germline): LGHDT, YNNKEL (reference sequence).

This clone was seen a handful of times. The chain recombines TRBV19 with TRBJ2-4, with D perhaps TRBD2 (6 bases). The CDR3 is 14 residues long. The V and J ends lost 7 bases and 11 bases respectively, with 21 bases between them. Germline CDR1 LNHDA, CDR2 SQIVND (reference sequence). CDR3 nucleotides: TGTGCCAGTAATATCCGGGACTCCTCGAAAGTTCAGTACTTC. Its protein is CASNIRDSSKVQYF.

V usage is TRBV19 and J usage is TRBJ1-5; D is uncertain. This CDR3 spans 14 amino acids. Germline V gene data show CDR1 as LNHDA and CDR2 as SQIVND (reference sequence). Trimming took off 8 bases at V and 0 bases at J, with 11 bases between the two ends. The CDR3 here is CASGVVNSNQPQHF. Here the CDR3 DNA reads TGTGCCAGTGGAGTTGTGAATAGCAATCAGCCCCAGCATTTT. Supplemented by reference TRBV19 and TRBJ1-5, the full variable domain reads DGGITQSPKYLFRKEGQNVTLSCEQNLNHDAMYWYRQDPGQGLRLIYYSQIVNDFQKGDIAEGYSVSREKKESFPLTVTSAQKNPTAFYLCASGVVNSNQPQHFGDGTRLSIL.

The chain carries TRBV4-1 and TRBJ1-2; the D is unclear. Trimming took 0 bases from V and 4 from J, leaving 12 bases between them. Germline CDR1 MGHRA, CDR2 YSYEKL. The CDR3 extends over 15 amino acids. The CDR3 protein is CASSQDWSQTYGYTF. DNA of the CDR3: TGCGCCAGCAGCCAAGATTGGTCACAGACCTATGGCTACACCTTC.

This clone was picked up a small number of times. The V and J genes are TRBV5-1 and TRBJ1-1; D is ambiguous. CDR3 length: 14 amino acids. V lost 3 bases, J lost 1 base, and 10 bases lay in between. The V gene's germline CDR1 is SGHRS and CDR2 YFSETQ. The CDR3 reads CASSSDRQNTEAFF. In DNA, the CDR3 is TGCGCCAGCAGCTCTGATCGACAGAACACTGAAGCTTTCTTT. The whole variable domain, remainder taken from reference TRBV5-1 and TRBJ1-1, is KAGVTQTPRYLIKTRGQQVTLSCSPISGHRSVSWYQQTPGQGLQFLFEYFSETQRNKGNFPGRFSGRQFSNSRSEMNVSTLELGDSALYLCASSSDRQNTEAFFGQGTRLTVV.

The chain couples TRBV6-6 to TRBJ2-2; tentative D call: TRBD1 (5 bases). With 7 bases removed from V and 2 bases from J, the gap between germline ends came to 14 bases. This CDR3 is 15 amino acids long. From germline, CDR1 is MNHNY and CDR2 SVGAGI (reference sequence). The CDR3 DNA follows: TGTGCCAGCATGGGCCGACAGAGAAACACCGGGGAGCTGTTTTTT. This sequence encodes CASMGRQRNTGELFF.

V is TRBV7-2 and J is TRBJ2-3; D uncertain. Per the germline V gene, CDR1 is SGHTA and CDR2 is FQGNSA. The V end was cut by 1 base, the J end by 5 bases, with 13 bases between. This CDR3 spans 15 amino acids. CDR3 residues: CASSLGTVPVDTQYF. The CDR3 DNA is TGTGCCAGCAGCTTAGGTACGGTTCCCGTAGATACGCAGTATTTT.

The gene calls are TRBV2 and TRBJ2-2, with TRBD2 as a possible D gene (5 bases). The V end was cut by 6 bases, the J end by 6 bases, with 11 bases between. Germline V gene lookup returns CDR1 SNHLY and CDR2 FYNNEI. The CDR3 loop spans 13 amino acids. The chain's CDR3 is CASRDRGPGELFF. For the CDR3, the DNA is TGTGCCAGCAGAGACCGAGGGCCCGGGGAGCTGTTTTTT.

This chain joins TRBV6-2 or TRBV6-3 and TRBJ2-2; TRBD2 aligns across 7 bases. CDR3 size: 17 residues. The junction had 7 bases not matched to a gene; V was cut back by 3 bases and J by 0 bases. CDR1 and CDR2 from the germline V gene are MNHEY and SVGEGT. The chain's CDR3 is CASSYPAAGANTGELFF. The CDR3 DNA is TGTGCCAGCAGTTATCCGGCCGCGGGGGCGAACACCGGGGAGCTGTTTTTT.

This rearrangement joins TRBV7-7 to TRBJ1-1; TRBD1 aligns across 8 bases. The CDR3 spans 22 residues. Trimming cost V 1 base and J 0 bases; bases outside gene matches: 22. CDR1 is SSHAT, CDR2 FNYEAQ, per germline (reference sequence). The DNA for the CDR3 is TGTGCCAGCAGCTTAGTTCCGGACAGGGCAGCTCGGGCCCTCCCGATGAACACTGAAGCTTTCTTT. Its protein is CASSLVPDRAARALPMNTEAFF.

The chain carries TRBV18 and TRBJ2-5; D unclear. CDR1 KGHSH and CDR2 LQKENI come from the germline V gene. This CDR3 spans 13 amino acids. The V gene lost 3 bases and the J gene lost 0 bases, with 5 bases spanning the gap. The CDR3 DNA reads TGTGCCAGCTCACCCCGGGACCAAGAGACCCAGTACTTC. It codes for CASSPRDQETQYF.

The V gene is TRBV6-6, the J gene TRBJ2-1; D gene unclear. The V end lost 4 bases, the J end lost 5 bases, and 6 bases lay between the germline ends. CDR1 is MNHNY and CDR2 is SVGAGI in the germline V gene (reference sequence). There are 12 residues in the CDR3. CDR3: CASSSTNNEQFF. The CDR3 nucleotides read TGTGCCAGCAGTTCAACCAACAATGAGCAGTTCTTC.

The chain joins TRBV7-2 to TRBJ2-2, with TRBD1 as a possible D gene (6 bases). The germline V and J ends were trimmed by 4 bases and 1 base, with 7 bases remaining between them. From germline, CDR1 is SGHTA and CDR2 FQGNSA. This CDR3 spans 14 amino acids. As DNA, the CDR3 is TGTGCCAGCAGCTCGACAGGGAACACCGGGGAGCTGTTTTTT. It encodes CASSSTGNTGELFF.